These 26 T cell receptor beta chains came from one sample sequenced in a study of CD8+CD57+ T cells in acquired aplastic anemia. Genomic DNA, the template, was used for profiling of the TCR beta VDJ and CDR3. TCRdb reprocessed the reads via MiXCR and lists one record per CDR3 protein. The sample lists about 210,000 distinct CDR3 sequences, 34% occurring once. Input material: sorted CD4+, CD8+, or CD8+CD57+ T cells (not recorded which) from PBMCs. Receptors were obtained from a human donor in good health, serving as a control.

This clonotype was recorded many times. The V gene is TRBV19, the J gene TRBJ1-3; D not resolved. The V end lost 6 bases, the J end lost 0 bases, and 6 bases lay between the germline ends. The CDR3 is 13 residues long. Germline assignment: CDR1 LNHDA and CDR2 SQIVND (reference sequence). CDR3 DNA sequence: TGTGCCAGTAGCTCTAGCTCTGGAAACACCATATATTTT. It codes for CASSSSSGNTIYF.

This clonotype was seen many times. The chain combines TRBV5-6 with TRBJ1-6; TRBD1 aligns across 8 bases. Trimming cost V 1 base and J 7 bases; bases outside gene matches: 4. Per germline, CDR1 SGHDT and CDR2 YYEEEE. This CDR3 is built from 15 residues. CDR3: CASSLSAGGNSPLHF. The DNA for the CDR3 is TGTGCCAGCAGCTTGTCGGCAGGGGGCAATTCACCCCTCCACTTT.

This clonotype came up many times. The gene calls are TRBV20-1 and TRBJ1-2; D is unresolved. The length of the CDR3 is 13 residues. The germline V and J ends were trimmed by 1 base and 5 bases, with 11 bases remaining between them. Germline V gives CDR1 DFQATT, CDR2 SNEGSKA (reference sequence). The CDR3 region is CSARGSYLYGYTF. The CDR3 DNA follows: TGCAGTGCTAGAGGATCCTACCTATATGGCTACACCTTC.

This clonotype was recorded many times. The V and J genes are TRBV5-6 and TRBJ1-2; 9 bases are shared with TRBD1. CDR3 length equals 14 residues. Per the germline V gene, CDR1 is SGHDT and CDR2 is YYEEEE. The ends lost 4 bases at V and 5 bases at J; junction bases unmatched: 6. CDR3: CASSLTGGEYGYTF. The CDR3 region has the DNA TGTGCCAGCAGCCTCACAGGGGGCGAATATGGCTACACCTTC.

The table lists this clonotype with many counts. The chain couples TRBV30 to TRBJ1-2; the D is unclear. Germline V CDR1 and CDR2: GTSNPN, SVGIG (reference sequence). The CDR3 contains 12 residues. Trimming left V 0 bases short and J 6 bases short, with 8 bases between. The CDR3 sequence is CAWSVPGNGYTF. DNA of the CDR3: TGTGCCTGGAGTGTACCCGGGAATGGCTACACCTTC.

The chain is built from TRBV7-9 and TRBJ1-2; D possibly corresponds to TRBD1 (5 bases). The CDR3 sequence is 13 residues long. The V gene lost 8 bases and the J gene lost 4 bases, with 14 bases spanning the gap. From germline, CDR1 is SEHNR and CDR2 FQNEAQ (reference sequence). As DNA, the CDR3 is TGTGCCAGCTCGACGCAGGGTCTCTATGGCTACACCTTC. It is translated as CASSTQGLYGYTF.

In its sample, this clonotype was seen many times. CDR3 amino acids: CASSIDPAGRVETQYF. The CDR3 DNA sequence: TGTGCCAGTAGTATAGATCCAGCGGGGAGGGTAGAGACCCAGTACTTC. The chain carries TRBV19 and TRBJ2-5; 7 bases are a match to TRBD2. This CDR3 comprises 16 residues. Germline lookup yields CDR1 LNHDA and CDR2 SQIVND (reference sequence). J gave up 4 bases and V 0 bases, and 8 bases lay outside the gene matches.

This clonotype appeared many times. For the CDR3, the DNA is TGTGCCAGCAGCACGACTGGGGCCAACGTCCTGACTTTC. This translates into CASSTTGANVLTF. The chain recombines TRBV7-8 with TRBJ2-6; D unresolved. V was pared by 5 bases and J by 2 bases, with 4 bases between. The germline V gene has CDR1 SGHVS and CDR2 FQNEAQ. The CDR3 is made up of 13 amino acids.

The chain has TRBV13 and TRBJ2-7; D uncertain. The CDR3 totals 12 residues. With 0 bases removed from V and 5 bases from J, the gap between germline ends came to 5 bases. Looked up from germline, CDR1 is PRHDT and CDR2 is FYEKMQ (reference sequence). In DNA form, the CDR3 reads TGTGCCAGCAGCTTAGGCATCGACGAGCAGTACTTC. As protein: CASSLGIDEQYF.

In regard to this clonotype: This CDR3 fails to terminate in the conserved phenylalanine or tryptophan, so it likely reflects a read error. This chain joins TRBV5-1 and TRBJ1-1; no definite D call. CDR3 size: 13 residues. V was trimmed by 4 bases and J by 0 bases, leaving 7 bases between them. Germline V gene lookup returns CDR1 SGHRS and CDR2 YFSETQ. CDR3 bases: TGCGCCAGCAGCCCTACCTTGAACACTGAAGCTTTCCTT. It yields the protein CASSPTLNTEAFL.

The table lists this clonotype with many counts. The chain couples TRBV7-9 to TRBJ1-4; D not certain. Between the trimmed V and J ends, which lost 5 bases and 10 bases, there was a span of 8 bases. The CDR3 loop spans 11 amino acids. From germline, CDR1 is SEHNR and CDR2 FQNEAQ (reference sequence). CDR3 amino acids: CASSPYTKLFF. The CDR3 DNA sequence: TGTGCCAGCAGCCCGTATACAAAACTGTTTTTT. Variable domain in full (rest from reference TRBV7-9 and TRBJ1-4): DTGVSQNPRHKITKRGQNVTFRCDPISEHNRLYWYRQTLGQGPEFLTYFQNEAQLEKSRLLSDRFSAERPKGSFSTLEIQRTEQGDSAMYLCASSPYTKLFFGSGTQLSVL.

This clonotype was counted between two and nine times. The chain combines TRBV2 with TRBJ1-6; no firm D call. Deletions cut 5 bases from V and 7 bases from J, with 15 bases between. The CDR3 extends over 15 amino acids. Germline lookup yields CDR1 SNHLY and CDR2 FYNNEI. CDR3 nucleotides: TGTGCCAGCAGTCCGGGTTGGGATAGCAATTCACCCCTCCACTTT. This sequence encodes CASSPGWDSNSPLHF.

This clonotype was seen ten or more times. V and J are TRBV29-1 and TRBJ2-3; 11 positions agree with TRBD1. V was clipped by 3 bases and J by 14 bases; unmatched bases: 4. CDR1 is SQVTM and CDR2 is ANQGSEA in the germline V gene. This CDR3 spans 11 amino acids. The chain's CDR3 is CSVDRDRGAYF. DNA for the CDR3: TGCAGCGTTGACCGGGACAGGGGGGCGTATTTT.

The chain joins TRBV4-2 to TRBJ1-5, with D perhaps matching TRBD1 (5 bases). The germline CDR1 and CDR2 sequences are LGHNA and YNFKEQ. This CDR3 is 15 amino acids long. Trimming took 0 bases from V and 4 from J, leaving 10 bases between them. In DNA, the CDR3 is TGTGCCAGCAGCCAAGATTGGACAAGTAATCAGCCCCAGCATTTT. This translates into CASSQDWTSNQPQHF.

This clonotype was found many times. The chain carries TRBV5-1 and TRBJ2-7; D might be TRBD1 (6 bases). The CDR3 is made up of 15 amino acids. Germline values: CDR1 SGHRS, CDR2 YFSETQ. The V and J ends lost 4 bases and 6 bases respectively, with 20 bases between them. As DNA, the CDR3 is TGCGCCAGCAGCCTAACAGGGATCGTGTGGACCGAGCAGTACTTC. Encoded protein: CASSLTGIVWTEQYF.

In this sample, this clonotype turned up a few times. The rearrangement joins TRBV12-5 to TRBJ2-5; TRBD1 aligns across 8 bases. This CDR3 has 16 amino acids. J gave up 5 bases and V 1 base, and 9 bases lay outside the gene matches. Germline V gene sequence: CDR1 LGHNT, CDR2 FRNRAP. DNA of the CDR3: TGTGCTAGTGGTTTGGGAAAGACAGGGGCACAGGAGACCCAGTACTTC. Translating gives CASGLGKTGAQETQYF.

This clonotype has a handful of counts. J is TRBJ2-1 and V is TRBV5-1; TRBD1 might be the D (6 bases). The V gene lost 4 bases and the J gene lost 7 bases, with 15 bases spanning the gap. From germline, CDR1 is SGHRS and CDR2 YFSETQ. There are 14 residues in the CDR3. The CDR3 DNA reads TGCGCCAGCAGCCGGTCAACAGGGATAAATGAGCAGTTCTTC. It encodes CASSRSTGINEQFF.

In its sample, this clonotype was seen a few times. V and J are TRBV18 and TRBJ1-5; D gene uncertain. Trimming took off 0 bases at V and 5 bases at J, with 5 bases between the two ends. From germline, CDR1 is KGHSH and CDR2 LQKENI. CDR3 size: 13 residues. As DNA, the CDR3 is TGTGCCAGCTCACCACCCGGGGATCAGCCCCAGCATTTT. It yields the protein CASSPPGDQPQHF.

This clonotype was counted many times. This CDR3 reads CASSAKGYNEQFF. The CDR3 DNA reads TGTGCCAGCAGCGCGAAGGGCTACAATGAGCAGTTCTTC. V and J are TRBV9 and TRBJ2-1; unclear D gene. The germline V gene has CDR1 SGDLS and CDR2 YYNGEE. The CDR3 has 13 residues. The V end was cut by 3 bases, the J end by 3 bases, with 7 bases between.

Many counts were recorded for this clonotype. The J gene is TRBJ2-1, the V gene TRBV20-1; no definite D call. This CDR3 comprises 12 residues. Germline V lookup: CDR1 DFQATT, CDR2 SNEGSKA (reference sequence). Trimming left V 3 bases short and J 4 bases short, with 7 bases between. CDR3 loop: CSASWQYNEQFF. For the CDR3, the DNA is TGCAGTGCTAGTTGGCAGTACAATGAGCAGTTCTTC.

This rearrangement joins TRBV4-1 to TRBJ2-7, with 9 positions matching TRBD2. V shed 3 bases and J 1 base; nucleotides not matched to a gene: 7. Germline-derived CDR1 and CDR2 are MGHRA and YSYEKL. The CDR3 is made up of 16 amino acids. The CDR3, as DNA: TGCGCCAGCAGCCACCCGAGCGGGGGGCTTTCCTACGAGCAGTACTTC. This encodes CASSHPSGGLSYEQYF.

The table lists this clonotype with many counts. The rearrangement joins TRBV19 to TRBJ1-6; possible D gene TRBD1, 6 bases. The CDR3 has 15 amino acids. V was trimmed by 1 base and J by 10 bases, leaving 14 bases between them. The germline gives CDR1 LNHDA, CDR2 SQIVND (reference sequence). CDR3 DNA: TGTGCCAGTAGTATAGGGAGGGAAAGGGGGTCACCCCTCCACTTT. As protein: CASSIGRERGSPLHF.

This chain links TRBV11-1 with TRBJ2-2; D gene ambiguous. The germline V gene has CDR1 SGHAT and CDR2 FQDESV (reference sequence). With 4 bases removed from V and 2 bases from J, the gap between germline ends came to 14 bases. The CDR3 extends over 16 amino acids. CDR3 in DNA: TGTGCCAGCAGCTCCCCCTCAGCAGTTAACACCGGGGAGCTGTTTTTT. It specifies CASSSPSAVNTGELFF.

In this sample, this clonotype turned up a few times. The chain employs TRBV5-4 and TRBJ1-4; TRBD1 matches 7 bases. The CDR3 totals 15 residues. Germline V gene lookup returns CDR1 SGHNT and CDR2 YYREEE (reference sequence). With 4 bases clipped from V and 7 bases from J, the junction kept 10 bases outside the gene matches. This chain's CDR3 is CASSPGQAFGEKLFF. The DNA for the CDR3 is TGTGCCAGCAGCCCCGGACAGGCGTTTGGTGAAAAACTGTTTTTT.

This clonotype was detected ten times or more. J is TRBJ1-1 and V is TRBV3-1; 8 bases match TRBD1. Germline V gene data show CDR1 as LGHDT and CDR2 as YNNKEL (reference sequence). With V trimmed by 1 base and J by 1 base, 11 bases remained unmatched. The CDR3 runs to 18 residues. This CDR3 is CASSQGQGATVGNTEAFF. In nucleotides, the CDR3 is TGTGCCAGCAGCCAAGGGCAGGGGGCTACTGTCGGGAACACTGAAGCTTTCTTT.

In this sample, this clonotype turned up many times. This chain joins TRBV2 and TRBJ2-3, with TRBD2 matching 11 bases. The CDR3 is made up of 16 amino acids. CDR1 and CDR2 from the germline V gene are SNHLY and FYNNEI. Germline trimming cut 5 bases from V and 4 bases from J; bases unmatched to any gene: 8. CDR3 in amino acids: CASSKLAGVRADTQYF. The CDR3 nucleotides are TGTGCCAGCAGTAAACTAGCGGGGGTTAGGGCAGATACGCAGTATTTT.